Listed below are T cell receptor beta chains from one sample, sequenced in a study of shared clonotypes between healthy human individuals. This table comes from immunoSEQ multiplex PCR, and its TCRdb copy is limited to in-frame clones, with some not included. In the table there are over a million clones, about 98.5% of which are singletons. Sequencing was carried out using naive CD4+ T cells sorted from blood. The source of these receptors is a man aged 25-40 years in good health. The CDR3 runs from the conserved cysteine through the conserved F or W. The D gene is left open where the match is weak. Not every row has a clone size; where given, it reads once, few, many or a size class.

j_call v_call clone_size d_call cdr3_nt cdr3_aa
TRBJ2-7 TRBV5-1 NA NA TGCGCCAGCAGCACCGGAGGGTACGACGAGCAGTACTTC CASSTGGYDEQYF
TRBJ2-5 TRBV5-1 NA NA TGCGCCAGCAGCTCCCCGACACCCGGAGAGACCCAGTACTTC CASSSPTPGETQYF
TRBJ2-1 TRBV5-4 NA NA TGTGCCAGCCCCTCTCTAGGGGTTGAGCAGTTCTTC CASPSLGVEQFF
TRBJ2-3 TRBV28 NA NA TGTGCCAGCAGTTTAGATGCGGCGGCTAGCACAGATACGCAGTATTTT CASSLDAAASTDTQYF
TRBJ2-5 TRBV7-2 NA TRBD1 TGTGCCAGCAGCTCACTTTCCGGGACAGGGGAGACCCAGTACTTC CASSSLSGTGETQYF
TRBJ2-3 TRBV5-1 NA TRBD2 TGCGCCAGCAGCTTTCTCGGGGGAGGGAGCACAGATACGCAGTATTTT CASSFLGGGSTDTQYF
TRBJ2-2 TRBV29-1 NA TRBD1 TGCAGCGTGAGGAGGGGTGAACAGGGGGTACCCTCCGGGGAGCTGTTTTTT CSVRRGEQGVPSGELFF
TRBJ1-5 TRBV28 NA TRBD1 TGTGCCGTTAATTCACGGGACAGGGGAAATCAGCCCCAGCATTTT CAVNSRDRGNQPQHF
TRBJ1-5 TRBV21-1 NA NA TGTGCCAGCAGCAAGGGAATGAGTCAGCCCCAGCATTTT CASSKGMSQPQHF
TRBJ2-1 TRBV25-1 NA TRBD2 TGTGCCAGCAGTGTTGCGGGAGGTTGGAATGAGCAGTTCTTC CASSVAGGWNEQFF
TRBJ1-2 TRBV7-2 NA TRBD1 TGTGCCAGCAGCACCAATCCACAGGGGCCCTCCTTCTACACCTTC CASSTNPQGPSFYTF
TRBJ2-1 TRBV14 NA TRBD2 TGTGCCAGCAGCCAAGAGAGGACTAGCGGGAGGGAGTTCTTC CASSQERTSGREFF
TRBJ2-6 TRBV18 NA TRBD1 TGTGCCAGCTCACCGCGGACAGGCCCGAGCTCTGGGGCCAACGTCCTGACTTTC CASSPRTGPSSGANVLTF
TRBJ2-3 TRBV9 NA TRBD2 TGTGCCAGCAGCATGGGACTAGCGGGAATCAGGGGTACGCAGTATTTT CASSMGLAGIRGTQYF
TRBJ1-5 TRBV27 NA NA TGTGCCAGCAGTTTATGGAGGCAGGGAGGTAGTGTAGGGCCCCAGCATTTT CASSLWRQGGSVGPQHF
TRBJ2-1 TRBV20-1 once NA TGCAGTGCGTTCAAGTGGGGTGAGCAGTTCTTC CSAFKWGEQFF
TRBJ1-1 TRBV28 once NA TGTGCCAGCAAAGTCGGGGCACCACTGAACACTGAAGCTTTCTTT CASKVGAPLNTEAFF
TRBJ1-4 TRBV18 NA NA TGTGCCAGCTCACCGACGGACGGAGCTGAAAAACTGTTTTTT CASSPTDGAEKLFF
TRBJ2-1 TRBV19 NA TRBD2 TGTGCCAGTAGTACCAATCGACCTCACCGGGGGGTCAATGAGCAGTTCTTC CASSTNRPHRGVNEQFF
TRBJ1-2 TRBV5-4 NA NA TGTGCCAGCAGCTTAACCCGGGGCCTAAGGGGGTACTATGGCTACACCTTC CASSLTRGLRGYYGYTF
TRBJ2-1 TRBV7-3 NA TRBD2 TGTGCCAGCAGCCTCCTAGCGGGAGGCTACAATGAGCAGTTCTTC CASSLLAGGYNEQFF
TRBJ2-1 TRBV5-4 NA TRBD1 TGTGCCAGCAGACTTCGCGGGACAGGTCCCCCCAATGAGCAGTTCTTC CASRLRGTGPPNEQFF
TRBJ2-1 TRBV21-1 NA NA TGTGCCAGCTTTCGGGCGGGAGGTGCCTACAATGAGCAGTTCTTC CASFRAGGAYNEQFF
TRBJ2-3 TRBV28 once TRBD2 TGTGCCAGCATTAGGGCGGGAGTCACAGATACGCAGTATTTT CASIRAGVTDTQYF
TRBJ1-4 TRBV14 NA NA TGTGCCAGCAGCCTCTACCCTGCAACTAATGAAAAACTGTTTTTT CASSLYPATNEKLFF
TRBJ1-2 TRBV5-4 NA NA TGTGCCAGCAGCTTGGCAGCAGGGGATCATGGCTACACCTTC CASSLAAGDHGYTF
TRBJ2-2 TRBV5-4 NA NA TGTGCCAGCAGCTTGTTACAGGACAACACCGGGGAGCTGTTTTTT CASSLLQDNTGELFF
TRBJ2-1 TRBV5-8 NA TRBD2 TGTGCCAGCAGCCGCGGGAGCATAAATGAGCAGTTCTTC CASSRGSINEQFF
TRBJ2-1 TRBV23-1 NA TRBD1 TGCGCCAGCAGTCTCATTTTCAAGGGACAGGAACTACTCACTACGGGGAATGAGCAGTTCTTC CASSLIFKGQELLTTGNEQFF
TRBJ2-1 TRBV30 NA NA TGTGCCTGGACTAGGACGCTAGCGAATTACGGAAGGCAATACAATGAGCAGTTCTTC CAWTRTLANYGRQYNEQFF
TRBJ2-7 TRBV7-8 NA TRBD2 TGTGCCAGCAGCCTGGGGCGGCGGGAGGACGAGCAGTACTTC CASSLGRREDEQYF
TRBJ2-2 TRBV5-4 NA NA TGTGCCAGCAGCCGAGATTCAGGGTTTTCGAGTTCCGGGGAGCTGTTTTTT CASSRDSGFSSSGELFF
TRBJ2-3 TRBV6-5 NA NA TGTGCCAGCAGTTACTTAGTGGGCGGGGATACGCAGTATTTT CASSYLVGGDTQYF
TRBJ2-6 TRBV5-1 NA NA TGCGCCAGCAGCCCGGGACACCACTCTGGGGCCAACGTCCTGACTTTC CASSPGHHSGANVLTF
TRBJ1-2 TRBV28 NA NA TGTGCCACCCCCTCGGAGGGAGGAGACTATGGCTACACCTTC CATPSEGGDYGYTF
TRBJ1-5 TRBV4-1 NA TRBD1 TGCGCCAGCAGCCAAGCAACAGGGGTTATAGGGCCCCAGCATTTT CASSQATGVIGPQHF
TRBJ2-5 TRBV19 NA TRBD1 TGTGCCAGTAGTATCTACAGGGGGCCGGGGGAGACCCAGTACTTC CASSIYRGPGETQYF
TRBJ1-1 TRBV5-5 NA NA TGTGCCAGCAGCTTGACAGGGACGAACACTGAAGCTTTCTTT CASSLTGTNTEAFF
TRBJ1-1 TRBV7-2 NA NA TGTGCCAGCAGGACTCGGAGAAACACTGAAGCTTTCTTT CASRTRRNTEAFF
TRBJ2-6 TRBV11-2 NA NA TGTGCCAGCAGCTCCGACAGCTCTGGGGCCAACGTCCTGACTTTC CASSSDSSGANVLTF